One sample yielded the 24 T cell receptor beta chains listed below, sequenced in a study of blood T cell repertoires in COVID-19 (dated by TCRdb to about 2020). The receptor library was made with the immunoSEQ multiplex PCR assay. Drawn from immuneACCESS, this table holds only the in-frame rearrangements with V and J called that TCRdb kept. Clones are partly lost; checked studies trace under half to an unresolved V gene and leave the rest unexplained. The sample has under 200,000 clones on record, around 85% of them singletons. Approximately 5.6% of the sample goes to the ten largest clones. The sequenced sample was PBMCs or T cells enriched from blood (not recorded which). These receptors were obtained from a woman between 35 and 50 years old with acute COVID-19.

DNA of the CDR3: TGTGCCAGCAGCCCTGCTAGCGGGAGGGTCAATGAGCAGTTCTTC. Residues: CASSPASGRVNEQFF. This rearrangement joins TRBV2 to TRBJ2-1, with 12 bases lining up with TRBD2. The CDR3 has 15 amino acids. V gave up 6 bases and J gave up 6 bases; unmatched junction bases: 6. The germline V gene encodes CDR1 SNHLY and CDR2 FYNNEI.

The table lists this clone with a count of one. This chain links TRBV3-1 (or the pseudogene TRBV3-2) with TRBJ1-2; 8 nucleotides line up with TRBD1. Germline values: CDR1 LGHDT, CDR2 YNNKEL (reference sequence). This CDR3 spans 15 amino acids. Unmatched junction bases numbered 8, after V lost 1 base and J lost 7 bases. Here the CDR3 reads CASSQGSQGAAGYTF. The CDR3 DNA is TGTGCCAGCAGCCAAGGGTCCCAGGGGGCCGCTGGCTACACCTTC.

The gene calls are TRBV30 and TRBJ1-5, with 8 bases fitting TRBD1. The CDR3 length is 18 residues. In germline, CDR1 is GTSNPN, CDR2 SVGIG (reference sequence). The J segment lost 1 base and the V segment lost 6 bases, leaving 17 bases of the junction unmatched. DNA of the CDR3: TGTGCCTGCCAAACCGGGACAGGCAGCGGTGGGAGCAATCAGCCCCAGCATTTT. Encoded protein: CACQTGTGSGGSNQPQHF. Full variable domain (remainder filled in from reference TRBV30 and TRBJ1-5): SQTIHQWPATLVQPVGSPLSLECTVEGTSNPNLYWYRQAAGRGLQLLFYSVGIGQISSEVPQNLSASRPQDRQFILSSKKLLLSDSGFYLCACQTGTGSGGSNQPQHFGDGTRLSIL.

This rearrangement joins TRBV4-2 to TRBJ2-1, with D perhaps TRBD2 (5 bases). V was pared by 3 bases and J by 6 bases, with 9 bases between. Germline CDR1 reads LGHNA; CDR2 reads YNFKEQ. The CDR3 is 13 amino acids. The CDR3 DNA follows: TGTGCCAGCAGCCATTGGACTGGCAATGAGCAGTTCTTC. Translated: CASSHWTGNEQFF.

The chain employs TRBV11-3 and TRBJ2-1, with D possibly being TRBD1 (6 bases). This CDR3 is built from 12 residues. CDR1 and CDR2 (germline): SGHNT, YENEEA. Trimming removed 10 bases at V and 1 base at J, with 8 bases between. DNA for the CDR3: TGTGCCACCCAGGGGTCCTACAATGAGCAGTTCTTC. Residues: CATQGSYNEQFF.

The J gene is TRBJ1-1, the V gene TRBV11-3, with 7 positions matching TRBD1. The CDR3 is 14 residues long. Germline V CDR1 and CDR2: SGHNT, YENEEA. J was trimmed by 4 bases and V by 2 bases; bases with no gene match: 4. The CDR3 reads CASSLKGQITEAFF. CDR3 coding DNA: TGTGCCAGCAGCTTAAAGGGACAGATCACTGAAGCTTTCTTT. The variable domain in full, completed from reference TRBV11-3 and TRBJ1-1, reads EAGVVQSPRYKIIEKKQPVAFWCNPISGHNTLYWYLQNLGQGPELLIRYENEEAVDDSQLPKDRFSAERLKGVDSTLKIQPAELGDSAVYLCASSLKGQITEAFFGQGTRLTVV.

The chain is built from TRBV11-2 and TRBJ2-7; 7 bases are shared with TRBD1. CDR3 size: 15 residues. Germline CDR1 is SGHAT and CDR2 is FQNNGV. V lost 5 bases and J lost 2; bases outside the gene matches: 9. The CDR3 DNA sequence: TGTGCCAGCAGCGCTGACAGGGAGCAAGCCTACGAGCAGTACTTC. Translating it yields CASSADREQAYEQYF.

In its sample, this clone was seen a few times. The gene calls are TRBV7-9 and TRBJ1-3; no firm D call. V was cut by 6 bases and J by 0 bases, with 15 bases left in between. Germline CDR1 reads SEHNR; CDR2 reads FQNEAQ (reference sequence). This CDR3 comprises 16 residues. The CDR3 DNA follows: TGTGCCAGCAGTCCAATAAAATACAACTCTGGAAACACCATATATTTT. This translates into CASSPIKYNSGNTIYF.

The V call is TRBV3-1 (or the pseudogene TRBV3-2), the J call TRBJ1-3; D gene ambiguous. CDR3 size: 12 residues. From germline, CDR1 is LGHDT and CDR2 YNNKEL (reference sequence). V shed 3 bases and J shed 5 bases, with 5 bases lying between them. The CDR3 spells CASSQERNTIYF. The CDR3 bases are TGTGCCAGCAGCCAGGAGAGAAACACCATATATTTT.

The J gene is TRBJ2-5, the V gene TRBV5-4; 8 nucleotides line up with TRBD1. Germline V gene data show CDR1 as SGHNT and CDR2 as YYREEE (reference sequence). After removal of 0 bases from V and 5 bases from J, the junction contained 12 bases not matched to a gene. The CDR3 has 17 amino acids. This CDR3 reads CASSLGLSGGDRETQYF. CDR3 coding DNA: TGTGCCAGCAGCTTGGGATTATCGGGTGGGGACAGGGAGACCCAGTACTTC.

Concerning this clone itself: At one of its ends the junction is not consistent with the germline gene, which may arise from a read error. The J gene is TRBJ2-3, the V gene TRBV7-3, with 7 bases aligning to TRBD2. The CDR3 sequence is 15 residues long. CDR1 and CDR2 from the germline V gene are SGHTA and FQGTGA. CDR3 in amino acids: CASSLTAGNRDTQYF. The DNA of the CDR3 is TGTGCCAGCAGCCTAACAGCGGGAAACAGAGATACGCAGTATTTT.

V and J are TRBV3-1 (or the pseudogene TRBV3-2) and TRBJ2-5; D perhaps matches TRBD2 (6 bases). Germline CDR1 LGHDT, CDR2 YNNKEL (reference sequence). The CDR3 totals 15 residues. Trimming left V 4 bases short and J 1 base short, with 13 bases between. The CDR3 is CASSPKRVTQETQYF. The CDR3 DNA reads as TGTGCCAGCAGCCCCAAGCGGGTCACCCAAGAGACCCAGTACTTC.

The V call is TRBV3-1 (or the pseudogene TRBV3-2), the J call TRBJ2-2, with TRBD1 matching over 10 bases. The germline CDR1 and CDR2 sequences are LGHDT and YNNKEL (reference sequence). This CDR3 is 18 amino acids long. The junction had 13 bases not matched to a gene; V was cut back by 1 base and J by 8 bases. CDR3 bases: TGTGCCAGCAGCCAAGGGGCCTACGGGACAGGGGTTTCAGGGGAGCTGTTTTTT. It encodes CASSQGAYGTGVSGELFF.

The table lists this clone with a count of one. V gene TRBV27 combines with J gene TRBJ2-3; D is uncertain. Per germline, CDR1 MNHEY and CDR2 SMNVEV (reference sequence). This CDR3 has 17 residues. V was cut by 0 bases and J by 5 bases, with 18 bases left in between. The CDR3 nucleotides are TGTGCCAGCAGTTTATCCCCTGCGGCGGCCCTGGGAGATACGCAGTATTTT. Translation gives CASSLSPAAALGDTQYF.

This rearrangement joins TRBV5-1 to TRBJ2-3, with D possibly TRBD1 on 6 matching bases. Germline loops: CDR1 SGHRS, CDR2 YFSETQ. The CDR3 has 15 amino acids. Deletions cut 4 bases from V and 2 bases from J, with 14 bases between. CDR3 DNA sequence: TGCGCCAGCAGCCTAGGACAGATCCTCACAGATACGCAGTATTTT. Its protein product is CASSLGQILTDTQYF.

The V call is TRBV3-1 (or the pseudogene TRBV3-2), the J call TRBJ2-1; the match to TRBD1 covers 8 bases. The CDR3 has 16 amino acids. Germline CDR1 LGHDT, CDR2 YNNKEL (reference sequence). J was trimmed by 5 bases and V by 0 bases; bases with no gene match: 6. The CDR3 spells CASSQDNRGRHNEQFF. DNA for the CDR3: TGTGCCAGCAGCCAAGACAACAGGGGGAGACACAATGAGCAGTTCTTC.

The rearrangement uses TRBV4-2 and TRBJ2-7; TRBD2 aligns across 8 bases. CDR1 is LGHNA, CDR2 YNFKEQ, per germline. J was trimmed by 1 base and V by 4 bases; bases with no gene match: 9. CDR3 size: 16 residues. The CDR3 protein is CASSRERAGVSYEQYF. CDR3 bases: TGTGCCAGCAGCCGAGAACGAGCGGGAGTTTCCTACGAGCAGTACTTC.

This chain links TRBV11-3 with TRBJ2-5; 16 bases line up with TRBD2. CDR1 and CDR2 from the germline V gene are SGHNT and YENEEA. This CDR3 has 18 residues. With 5 bases clipped from V and 5 bases from J, the junction kept 11 bases outside the gene matches. This CDR3 is CASSLGTSGRAGHETQYF. The CDR3 DNA is TGTGCCAGCAGCCTCGGGACTAGCGGGAGGGCCGGTCACGAGACCCAGTACTTC.

The chain has TRBV19 and TRBJ2-1; 14 bases match TRBD2. The CDR3 consists of 16 residues. V was clipped by 4 bases and J by 6 bases; unmatched bases: 5. Germline-derived CDR1 and CDR2 are LNHDA and SQIVND (reference sequence). The CDR3, as DNA: TGTGCCAGTAGTAGGACTAGCGGGAGGCCTCTCAATGAGCAGTTCTTC. Residues: CASSRTSGRPLNEQFF. Combining the CDR3 with reference TRBV19 and TRBJ2-1 gives the whole variable domain DGGITQSPKYLFRKEGQNVTLSCEQNLNHDAMYWYRQDPGQGLRLIYYSQIVNDFQKGDIAEGYSVSREKKESFPLTVTSAQKNPTAFYLCASSRTSGRPLNEQFFGPGTRLTVL.

This chain links TRBV5-1 with TRBJ1-4, with D uncertain. CDR3 length: 14 residues. The germline V gene has CDR1 SGHRS and CDR2 YFSETQ. With 5 bases removed from V and 8 bases from J, the gap between germline ends came to 16 bases. The CDR3 DNA follows: TGCGCCAGCAGGAGACTCCCTCCGGGGGAAAAACTGTTTTTT. Translation: CASRRLPPGEKLFF. The full variable domain, completed using reference TRBV5-1 and TRBJ1-4, is KAGVTQTPRYLIKTRGQQVTLSCSPISGHRSVSWYQQTPGQGLQFLFEYFSETQRNKGNFPGRFSGRQFSNSRSEMNVSTLELGDSALYLCASRRLPPGEKLFFGSGTQLSVL.

The chain recombines TRBV5-1 with TRBJ2-7, with TRBD1 matching 8 bases. V lost 7 bases, J lost 2 bases, and 5 bases stayed unmatched. Per germline, CDR1 SGHRS and CDR2 YFSETQ. The CDR3 spans 13 residues. This chain's CDR3 is CASARDRTYEQYF. In DNA form, the CDR3 reads TGCGCCAGCGCCCGGGACAGGACCTACGAGCAGTACTTC.

V usage is TRBV27 and J usage is TRBJ1-3; D not certain. CDR1 is MNHEY and CDR2 is SMNVEV in the germline V gene (reference sequence). Trimming removed 4 bases at V and 0 bases at J, with 16 bases between. The CDR3 totals 17 residues. Written as DNA, the CDR3 is TGTGCCAGCAGTTCCCTCGGGATAGGACCCTCTGGAAACACCATATATTTT. Translated: CASSSLGIGPSGNTIYF.

The chain is built from TRBV7-2 and TRBJ2-1; the D gene is possibly TRBD1 (6 bases). Germline assignment: CDR1 SGHTA and CDR2 FQGNSA. The CDR3 is made up of 13 amino acids. V gave up 2 bases and J gave up 5 bases, with 7 bases separating them. The CDR3, as DNA: TGTGCCAGCAGCTTAAACAGGGACAATGAGCAGTTCTTC. Translated: CASSLNRDNEQFF. Supplemented by reference TRBV7-2 and TRBJ2-1, the full variable domain reads GAGVSQSPSNKVTEKGKDVELRCDPISGHTALYWYRQSLGQGLEFLIYFQGNSAPDKSGLPSDRFSAERTGGSVSTLTIQRTQQEDSAVYLCASSLNRDNEQFFGPGTRLTVL.

This clone was recorded a few times. The rearrangement links TRBV30 to TRBJ2-7; D remains unclear. The germline V and J ends were trimmed by 3 bases and 7 bases, with 13 bases remaining between them. The CDR3 sequence is 12 residues long. Germline V gene data show CDR1 as GTSNPN and CDR2 as SVGIG (reference sequence). In DNA, the CDR3 is TGTGCCTGGAGCGCATCAGGCCCTGAGCAGTACTTC. It yields the protein CAWSASGPEQYF. Looking up the rest from reference TRBV30 and TRBJ2-7 gives the full variable domain: SQTIHQWPATLVQPVGSPLSLECTVEGTSNPNLYWYRQAAGRGLQLLFYSVGIGQISSEVPQNLSASRPQDRQFILSSKKLLLSDSGFYLCAWSASGPEQYFGPGTRLTVT.